Listed below are T cell receptor beta chains from one sample, sequenced in a study of Ad26.COV2.S vaccination and SARS-CoV-2 variants. Sequenced by immunoSEQ multiplex PCR; TCRdb stores in-frame clones only, minus some. The sample yields roughly 420,000 clones, approximately 89% seen once. The material sequenced was peripheral blood, taken in a trial of Ad26.COV2.S vaccine versus placebo. The receptors derive from a person between 18 and 65 years old who received the Ad26.COV2.S COVID-19 vaccine or a placebo. The CDR3 runs from the conserved cysteine through the conserved F or W. The order of the fields is J gene, D gene, V gene, CDR3 DNA, CDR3 protein. The D gene is left open where the match is weak.

j_gene: TRBJ2-5; d_gene: TRBD2; v_gene: TRBV3-1/TRBV3-2; CDR3nt: TGTGCCAGCAGCCACCTACTAGCGGGGGGGCCTGAGACCCAGTACTTC; CDR3aa: CASSHLLAGGPETQYF
j_gene: TRBJ2-2; d_gene: TRBD2; v_gene: TRBV10-3; CDR3nt: TGTGCCATCACCGGCCGAGTTGGGACTAGCGGGGTCAACACCGGGGAGCTGTTTTTT; CDR3aa: CAITGRVGTSGVNTGELFF
j_gene: TRBJ2-2; d_gene: .; v_gene: TRBV30; CDR3nt: TGTGCCTGGAGTGTACCTGCGGGGCACACCGGGGAGCTGTTTTTT; CDR3aa: CAWSVPAGHTGELFF
j_gene: TRBJ1-4; d_gene: .; v_gene: TRBV5-4; CDR3nt: TGTGCCAGCGGCGATCAGGGGTGGCCTAATGAAAAACTGTTTTTT; CDR3aa: CASGDQGWPNEKLFF
j_gene: TRBJ2-1; d_gene: TRBD2; v_gene: TRBV18; CDR3nt: TGTGCCAGCTCACCACCTAGCGGGGGGTTCTACAATGAGCAGTTCTTC; CDR3aa: CASSPPSGGFYNEQFF
j_gene: TRBJ1-1; d_gene: .; v_gene: TRBV18; CDR3nt: TGTGCCAGCTCACCCACATTGAACACTGAAGCTTTCTTT; CDR3aa: CASSPTLNTEAFF
j_gene: TRBJ2-3; d_gene: TRBD2; v_gene: TRBV4-3; CDR3nt: TGCGCCAGCAGCCAAGTAATAGCGGGAGCTCCAGGAGATACGCAGTATTTT; CDR3aa: CASSQVIAGAPGDTQYF
j_gene: TRBJ1-1; d_gene: .; v_gene: TRBV9; CDR3nt: TGTGCCAGCAGCGCAGGGGTTTGGGGCACTGAAGCTTTCTTT; CDR3aa: CASSAGVWGTEAFF
j_gene: TRBJ1-1; d_gene: .; v_gene: TRBV5-1; CDR3nt: TGCGCCAGCAGCCCTATGAAACAGGGAGGGGGCACTGAAGCTTTCTTT; CDR3aa: CASSPMKQGGGTEAFF
j_gene: TRBJ1-2; d_gene: TRBD1; v_gene: TRBV5-4; CDR3nt: TGTGCCAGCAGCTGGGGACAGGGGGAGCGGGGCTACACCTTC; CDR3aa: CASSWGQGERGYTF
j_gene: TRBJ2-1; d_gene: .; v_gene: TRBV10-3; CDR3nt: TGTGCCATCAGTGATTTGGGCCTTCGGGTCTACAATGAGCAGTTCTTC; CDR3aa: CAISDLGLRVYNEQFF
j_gene: TRBJ1-1; d_gene: .; v_gene: TRBV7-2; CDR3nt: TGTGCCAGCAGCTCAAACCCTGCAGGTGGGTCCGCGAACACTGAAGCTTTCTTT; CDR3aa: CASSSNPAGGSANTEAFF
j_gene: TRBJ2-1; d_gene: TRBD1; v_gene: TRBV7-2; CDR3nt: TGTGCCAGCAGCTTTTACAGGGGGGAGCAGTTCTTC; CDR3aa: CASSFYRGEQFF
j_gene: TRBJ1-2; d_gene: .; v_gene: TRBV7-2; CDR3nt: TGTGCCAGCAGCTTATTGGTGGGCTATGGCTACACCTTC; CDR3aa: CASSLLVGYGYTF
j_gene: TRBJ1-2; d_gene: .; v_gene: TRBV6-2/TRBV6-3; CDR3nt: TGTGCCAGCAGTCCCTCCCTCGCTAACTATGGCTACACCTTC; CDR3aa: CASSPSLANYGYTF
j_gene: TRBJ2-5; d_gene: .; v_gene: TRBV16; CDR3nt: TGTGCCAGCAGCCTCCAAGAGACCCAGTACTTC; CDR3aa: CASSLQETQYF
j_gene: TRBJ1-2; d_gene: TRBD1; v_gene: TRBV27; CDR3nt: TGTGCCCCTCCTGAGCCCGCGGACAGGGGGGAAAACTATGGCTACACCTTC; CDR3aa: CAPPEPADRGENYGYTF
j_gene: TRBJ1-2; d_gene: .; v_gene: TRBV28; CDR3nt: TGTGCCAGCAGTTTGGGGGGACTCCTCTATGGCTACACCTTC; CDR3aa: CASSLGGLLYGYTF
j_gene: TRBJ2-6; d_gene: TRBD2; v_gene: TRBV7-8; CDR3nt: TGTGCCAGCAGCCCGGGACTAGCGGATAGCTCTGGGGCCAACGTCCTGACTTTC; CDR3aa: CASSPGLADSSGANVLTF
j_gene: TRBJ2-1; d_gene: TRBD2; v_gene: TRBV6-2/TRBV6-3; CDR3nt: TGTGCCAGCAGTCAAACTAGCGGGGCATACAATGAGCAGTTCTTC; CDR3aa: CASSQTSGAYNEQFF
j_gene: TRBJ2-1; d_gene: .; v_gene: TRBV27; CDR3nt: TGTGCCAGCAGCCTTCGACAGGTCGAGTTCAATGAGCAGTTCTTC; CDR3aa: CASSLRQVEFNEQFF
j_gene: TRBJ1-5; d_gene: .; v_gene: TRBV6-1; CDR3nt: TGTGCCAGCAGTGAAGGGAACAATCAGCCCCAGCATTTT; CDR3aa: CASSEGNNQPQHF
j_gene: TRBJ1-2; d_gene: .; v_gene: TRBV18; CDR3nt: TGTGCCAGCTCACGGCAGGGTGAGGGCTACACCTTC; CDR3aa: CASSRQGEGYTF
j_gene: TRBJ1-2; d_gene: .; v_gene: TRBV12-3/TRBV12-4; CDR3nt: TGTGCCAGCAGTACTATAAGGGGTGGCTACACCTTC; CDR3aa: CASSTIRGGYTF
j_gene: TRBJ2-7; d_gene: TRBD1; v_gene: TRBV5-1; CDR3nt: TGCGCCAGCAGCTTGGGGGACAGGGGGCGGCGGGAGCAGTACTTC; CDR3aa: CASSLGDRGRREQYF
j_gene: TRBJ2-1; d_gene: TRBD2; v_gene: TRBV11-2; CDR3nt: TGTGCCAGCAGCTTAGTCCGAGCTAGCGGGAGAAGTAATGAGCAGTTCTTC; CDR3aa: CASSLVRASGRSNEQFF